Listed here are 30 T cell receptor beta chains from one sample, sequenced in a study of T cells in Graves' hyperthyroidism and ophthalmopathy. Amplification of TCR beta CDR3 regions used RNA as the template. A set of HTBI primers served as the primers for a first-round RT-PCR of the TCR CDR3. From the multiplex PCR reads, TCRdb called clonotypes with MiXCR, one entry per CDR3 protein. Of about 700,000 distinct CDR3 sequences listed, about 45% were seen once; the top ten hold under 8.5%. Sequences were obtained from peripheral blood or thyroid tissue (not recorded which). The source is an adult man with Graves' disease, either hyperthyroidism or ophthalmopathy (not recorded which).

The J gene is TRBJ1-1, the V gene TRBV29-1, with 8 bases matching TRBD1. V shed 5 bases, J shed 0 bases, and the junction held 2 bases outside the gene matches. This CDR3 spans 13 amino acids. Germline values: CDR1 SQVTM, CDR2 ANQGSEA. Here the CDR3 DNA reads TGCAGCGTTAGGGACAGGCTGAACACTGAAGCTTTCTTT. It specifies CSVRDRLNTEAFF.

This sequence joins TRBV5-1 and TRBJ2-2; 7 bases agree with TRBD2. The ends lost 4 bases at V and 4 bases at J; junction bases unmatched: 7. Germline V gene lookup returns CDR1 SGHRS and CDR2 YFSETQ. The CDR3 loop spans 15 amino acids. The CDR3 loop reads CASSSGTRGTGELFF. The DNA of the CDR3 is TGCGCCAGCAGCAGCGGGACGAGGGGCACCGGGGAGCTGTTTTTT.

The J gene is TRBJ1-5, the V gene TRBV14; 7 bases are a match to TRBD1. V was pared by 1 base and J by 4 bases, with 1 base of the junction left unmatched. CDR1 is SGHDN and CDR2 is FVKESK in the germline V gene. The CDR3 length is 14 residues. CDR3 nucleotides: TGTGCCAGCAGCCAAGGGGACAGAAATCAGCCCCAGCATTTT. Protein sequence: CASSQGDRNQPQHF.

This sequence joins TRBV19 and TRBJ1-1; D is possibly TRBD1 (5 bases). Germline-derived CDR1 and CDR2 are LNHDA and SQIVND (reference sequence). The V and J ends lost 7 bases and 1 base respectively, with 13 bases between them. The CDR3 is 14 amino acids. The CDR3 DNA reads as TGTGCCAGTACTATGGGGCAGGGGAACACTGAAGCTTTCTTT. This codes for CASTMGQGNTEAFF.

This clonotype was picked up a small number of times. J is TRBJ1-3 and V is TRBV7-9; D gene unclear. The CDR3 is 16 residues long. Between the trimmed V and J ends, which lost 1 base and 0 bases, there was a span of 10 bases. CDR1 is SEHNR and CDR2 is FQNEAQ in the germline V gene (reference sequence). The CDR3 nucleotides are TGTGCCAGCAGCTTAGACTTAGCAGGCTCTGGAAACACCATATATTTT. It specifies CASSLDLAGSGNTIYF.

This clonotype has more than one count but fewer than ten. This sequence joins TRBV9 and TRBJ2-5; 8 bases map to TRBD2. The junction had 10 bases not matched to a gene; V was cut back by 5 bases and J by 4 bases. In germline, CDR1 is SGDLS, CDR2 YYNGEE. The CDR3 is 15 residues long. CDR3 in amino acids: CASSEAGVWGETQYF. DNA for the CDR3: TGTGCCAGCAGTGAAGCGGGGGTTTGGGGAGAGACCCAGTACTTC.

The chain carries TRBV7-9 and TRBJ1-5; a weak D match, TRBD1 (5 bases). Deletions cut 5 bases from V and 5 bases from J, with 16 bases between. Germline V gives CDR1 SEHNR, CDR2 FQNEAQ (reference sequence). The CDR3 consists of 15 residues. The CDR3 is CASSQAAQGHQPQHF. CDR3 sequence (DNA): TGTGCCAGCAGCCAAGCGGCGCAGGGTCATCAGCCCCAGCATTTT.

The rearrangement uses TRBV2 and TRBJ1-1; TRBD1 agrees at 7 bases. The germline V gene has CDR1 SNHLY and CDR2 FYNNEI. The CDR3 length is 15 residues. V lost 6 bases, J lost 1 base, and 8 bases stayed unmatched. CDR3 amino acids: CASRLRGLGNTEAFF. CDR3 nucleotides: TGTGCCAGCAGGTTAAGGGGGCTGGGGAACACTGAAGCTTTCTTT. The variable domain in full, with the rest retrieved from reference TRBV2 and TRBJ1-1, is EPEVTQTPSHQVTQMGQEVILRCVPISNHLYFYWYRQILGQKVEFLVSFYNNEISEKSEIFDDQFSVERPDGSNFTLKIRSTKLEDSAMYFCASRLRGLGNTEAFFGQGTRLTVV.

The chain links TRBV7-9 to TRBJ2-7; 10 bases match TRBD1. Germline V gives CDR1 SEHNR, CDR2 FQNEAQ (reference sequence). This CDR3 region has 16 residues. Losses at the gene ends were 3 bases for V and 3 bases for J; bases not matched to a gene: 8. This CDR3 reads CASSLWADRGDYEQYF. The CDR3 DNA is TGTGCCAGCAGCTTGTGGGCGGACAGGGGGGACTACGAGCAGTACTTC. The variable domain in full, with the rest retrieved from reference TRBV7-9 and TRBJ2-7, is DTGVSQNPRHKITKRGQNVTFRCDPISEHNRLYWYRQTLGQGPEFLTYFQNEAQLEKSRLLSDRFSAERPKGSFSTLEIQRTEQGDSAMYLCASSLWADRGDYEQYFGPGTRLTVT.

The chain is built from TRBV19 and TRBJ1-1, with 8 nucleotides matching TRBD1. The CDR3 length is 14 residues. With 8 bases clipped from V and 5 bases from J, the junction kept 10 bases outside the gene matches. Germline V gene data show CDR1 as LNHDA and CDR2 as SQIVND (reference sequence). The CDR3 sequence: CASARGRGRTEAFF. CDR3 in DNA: TGTGCCAGTGCTAGGGGCAGGGGGCGGACTGAAGCTTTCTTT.

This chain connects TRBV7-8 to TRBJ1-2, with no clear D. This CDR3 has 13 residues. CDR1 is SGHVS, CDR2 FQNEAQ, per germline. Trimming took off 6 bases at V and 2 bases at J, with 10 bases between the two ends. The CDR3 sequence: CASRPTRNYGYTF. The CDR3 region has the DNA TGTGCCAGCAGACCGACAAGGAACTATGGCTACACCTTC.

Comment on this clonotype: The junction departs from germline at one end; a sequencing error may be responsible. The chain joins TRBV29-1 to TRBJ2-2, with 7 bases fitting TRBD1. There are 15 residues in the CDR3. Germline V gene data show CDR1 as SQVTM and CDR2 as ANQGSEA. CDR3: CSAVQGLTKTGELFF. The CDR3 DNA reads TGCAGCGCAGTACAGGGGCTTACGAAAACCGGGGAGCTGTTTTTT.

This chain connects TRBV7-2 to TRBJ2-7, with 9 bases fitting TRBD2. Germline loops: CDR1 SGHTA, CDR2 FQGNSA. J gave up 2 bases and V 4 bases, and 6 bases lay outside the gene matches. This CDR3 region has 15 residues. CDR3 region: CASSSPAGGTYEQYF. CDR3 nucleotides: TGTGCCAGCAGCTCTCCAGCGGGAGGTACCTACGAGCAGTACTTC.

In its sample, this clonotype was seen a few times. The CDR3 nucleotides read TGCAGCGTTGAATTTGGGGGGACAAACACCGGGGAGCTGTTTTTT. Its translation: CSVEFGGTNTGELFF. The V gene is TRBV29-1, the J gene TRBJ2-2; either TRBD1 or TRBD2 may supply D (6 bases each). Germline V CDR1 and CDR2: SQVTM, ANQGSEA. This CDR3 comprises 15 residues. V gave up 2 bases and J gave up 2 bases, with 12 bases separating them.

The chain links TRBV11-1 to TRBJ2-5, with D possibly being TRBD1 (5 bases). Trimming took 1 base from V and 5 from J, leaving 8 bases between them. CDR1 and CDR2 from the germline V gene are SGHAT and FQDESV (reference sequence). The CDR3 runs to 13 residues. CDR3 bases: TGTGCCAGCAGCTTAGGGGGCGACGAGACCCAGTACTTC. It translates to CASSLGGDETQYF.

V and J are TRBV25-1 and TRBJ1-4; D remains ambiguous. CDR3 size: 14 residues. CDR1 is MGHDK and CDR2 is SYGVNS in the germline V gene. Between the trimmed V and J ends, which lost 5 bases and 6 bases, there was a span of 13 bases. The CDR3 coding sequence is TGTGCCAGCAGTAATATGGGGTCGGATGAAAAACTGTTTTTT. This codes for CASSNMGSDEKLFF.

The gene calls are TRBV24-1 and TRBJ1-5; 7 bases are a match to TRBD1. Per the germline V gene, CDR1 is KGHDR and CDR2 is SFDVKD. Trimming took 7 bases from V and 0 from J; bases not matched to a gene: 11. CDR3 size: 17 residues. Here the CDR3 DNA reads TGTGCCACCAGGCCTGGGGACAGTATCGATAGCAATCAGCCCCAGCATTTT. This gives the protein CATRPGDSIDSNQPQHF.

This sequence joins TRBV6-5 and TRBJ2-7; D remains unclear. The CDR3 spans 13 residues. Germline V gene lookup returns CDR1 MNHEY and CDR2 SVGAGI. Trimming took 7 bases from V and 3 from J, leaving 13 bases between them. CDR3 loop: CASTQPGIYEQYF. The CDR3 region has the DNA TGTGCCAGCACCCAGCCAGGTATCTACGAGCAGTACTTC.

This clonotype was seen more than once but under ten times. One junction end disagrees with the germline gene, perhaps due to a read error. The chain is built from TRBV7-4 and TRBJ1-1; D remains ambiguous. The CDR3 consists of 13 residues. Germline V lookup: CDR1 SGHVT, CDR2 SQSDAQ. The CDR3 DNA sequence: TGCGCCAGCAGCCAAGTCAGTAACACTGAAGCTTTCTTT. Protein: CASSQVSNTEAFF.

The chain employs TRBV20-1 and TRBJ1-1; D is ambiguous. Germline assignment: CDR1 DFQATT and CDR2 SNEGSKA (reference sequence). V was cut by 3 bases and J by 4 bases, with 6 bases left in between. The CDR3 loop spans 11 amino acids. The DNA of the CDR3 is TGCAGTGCTAGGTTGACCACTGAAGCTTTCTTT. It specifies CSARLTTEAFF.

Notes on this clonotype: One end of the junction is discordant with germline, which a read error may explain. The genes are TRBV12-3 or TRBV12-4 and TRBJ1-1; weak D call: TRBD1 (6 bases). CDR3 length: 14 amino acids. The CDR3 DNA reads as TGTGCCAGCACTTTACAGGGACTGAACACTGAAGCTTTCTTT. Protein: CASTLQGLNTEAFF.

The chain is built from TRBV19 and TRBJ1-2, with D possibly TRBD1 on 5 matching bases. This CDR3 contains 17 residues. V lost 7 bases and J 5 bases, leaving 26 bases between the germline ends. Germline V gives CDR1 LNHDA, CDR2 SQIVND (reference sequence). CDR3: CASKQPRDPKLSYGYTF. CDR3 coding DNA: TGTGCCAGTAAGCAACCCCGGGACCCTAAACTTTCTTATGGCTACACCTTC.

This chain's CDR3 is CASSRGAGGVTEAFF. CDR3 bases: TGTGCCAGCAGTCGGGGGGCAGGGGGTGTTACTGAAGCTTTCTTT. V is TRBV2 and J is TRBJ1-1, with 7 bases aligning to TRBD1. Germline CDR1 SNHLY, CDR2 FYNNEI. The ends lost 5 bases at V and 5 bases at J; junction bases unmatched: 11. This CDR3 contains 15 residues.

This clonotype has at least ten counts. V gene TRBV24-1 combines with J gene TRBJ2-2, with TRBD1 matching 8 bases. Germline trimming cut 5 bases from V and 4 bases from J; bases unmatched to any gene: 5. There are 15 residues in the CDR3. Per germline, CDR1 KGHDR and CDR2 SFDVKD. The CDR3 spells CATSAGGAGTGELFF. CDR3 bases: TGTGCCACCAGTGCAGGGGGCGCTGGCACCGGGGAGCTGTTTTTT.

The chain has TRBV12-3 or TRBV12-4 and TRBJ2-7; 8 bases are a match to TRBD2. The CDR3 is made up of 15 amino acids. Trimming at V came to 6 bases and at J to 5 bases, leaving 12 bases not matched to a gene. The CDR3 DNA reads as TGTGCCAGCAGCCTCGGACTAGCTCCCTTGGACGAGCAGTACTTC. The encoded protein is CASSLGLAPLDEQYF.

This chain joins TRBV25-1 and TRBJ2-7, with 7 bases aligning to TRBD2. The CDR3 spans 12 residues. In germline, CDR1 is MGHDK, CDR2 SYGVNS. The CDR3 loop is CVSSGVPCEQYF. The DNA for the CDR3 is TGTGTCTCGAGCGGGGTTCCCTGCGAGCAGTACTTC.

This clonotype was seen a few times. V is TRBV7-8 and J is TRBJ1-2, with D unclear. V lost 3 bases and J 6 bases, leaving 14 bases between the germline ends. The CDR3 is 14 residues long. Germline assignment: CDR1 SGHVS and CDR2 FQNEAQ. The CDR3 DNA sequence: TGTGCCAGCAGCTTTCTGCAGGAATCGGATGGCTACACCTTC. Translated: CASSFLQESDGYTF.

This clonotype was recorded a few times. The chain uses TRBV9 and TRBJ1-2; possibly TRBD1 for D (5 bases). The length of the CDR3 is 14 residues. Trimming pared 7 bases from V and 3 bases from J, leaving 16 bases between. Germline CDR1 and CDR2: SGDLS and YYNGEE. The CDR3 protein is CASLEDQGYYGYTF. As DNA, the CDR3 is TGTGCCAGCCTGGAGGATCAGGGCTACTATGGCTACACCTTC. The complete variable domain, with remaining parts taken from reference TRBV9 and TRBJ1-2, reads DSGVTQTPKHLITATGQRVTLRCSPRSGDLSVYWYQQSLDQGLQFLIQYYNGEERAKGNILERFSAQQFPDLHSELNLSSLELGDSALYFCASLEDQGYYGYTFGSGTRLTVV.

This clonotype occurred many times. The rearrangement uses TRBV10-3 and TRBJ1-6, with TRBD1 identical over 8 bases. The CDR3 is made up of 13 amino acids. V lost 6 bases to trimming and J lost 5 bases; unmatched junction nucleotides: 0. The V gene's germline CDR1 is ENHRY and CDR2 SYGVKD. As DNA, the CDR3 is TGTGCCATCAGGGGACAGGATAATTCACCCCTCCACTTT. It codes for CAIRGQDNSPLHF.

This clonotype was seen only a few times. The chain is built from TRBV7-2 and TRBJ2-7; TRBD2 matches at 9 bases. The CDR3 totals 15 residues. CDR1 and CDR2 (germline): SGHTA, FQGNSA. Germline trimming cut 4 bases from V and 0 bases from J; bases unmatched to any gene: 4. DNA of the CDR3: TGTGCCAGCAGCTACCGACTAGCGGACTCCTACGAGCAGTACTTC. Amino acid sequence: CASSYRLADSYEQYF.